A selection of T cell receptor beta chains follows, all from one sample in a study of early T cells in non-severe SARS-CoV-2 infection. TCRdb passed the 5' RACE reads through MiXCR, listing each CDR3 protein once. This table holds 52,000 or so distinct CDR3 sequences, more than 6.5% found once. Sequences were derived from whole blood, sampled at baseline. All receptors come from an adult who was a healthcare worker with PCR-confirmed SARS-CoV-2 infection or an uninfected control (not recorded which). Each CDR3 is given with its conserved first and last residue. Each record gives: CDR3 protein, CDR3 DNA, J gene, D gene, clone size, V gene. The D gene is left open where the match is weak. Rows may omit the clone size; those that give it use once, few, many or a size class.

CSALTTNTDTQYF TGCAGCGCTTTGACAACAAACACAGATACGCAGTATTTT TRBJ2-3 NA NA TRBV29-1
CASTSRGRVPNTEAFF TGTGCCAGCACCTCTAGAGGGAGGGTACCGAACACTGAAGCTTTCTTT TRBJ1-1 NA many TRBV7-2
CASSLGQTPGQPQHF TGTGCCAGCAGCTTGGGGCAGACCCCAGGACAGCCCCAGCATTTT TRBJ1-5 NA few TRBV5-6
CASSQTFQGIKRSTEAFF TGTGCCAGCAGCCAAACTTTTCAGGGGATAAAAAGAAGCACTGAAGCTTTCTTT TRBJ1-1 NA many TRBV4-2
CASSESRGAPEAFF TGCGCCAGCAGTGAGTCGCGGGGGGCTCCTGAAGCTTTCTTT TRBJ1-1 NA many TRBV10-1
CASSLTGDYSNQPQHF TGTGCCAGCAGCTTGACAGGGGACTATAGCAATCAGCCCCAGCATTTT TRBJ1-5 TRBD1 few TRBV7-2
CASSYSRDTEAFF TGTGCCAGCAGTTACAGCAGGGACACTGAAGCTTTCTTT TRBJ1-1 NA many TRBV12-3/TRBV12-4
CASRPQGKRSYTF TGTGCCAGCAGACCCCAGGGGAAGAGGAGCTACACCTTC TRBJ1-2 NA few TRBV12-3/TRBV12-4
CASSLSITNEKLFF TGTGCCAGCAGCTTGAGTATAACTAATGAAAAACTGTTTTTT TRBJ1-4 NA NA TRBV7-9
CASSFGLVDEQFF TGTGCCAGCAGCTTCGGACTAGTCGATGAGCAGTTCTTC TRBJ2-1 TRBD2 many TRBV13
CASVYVLNRETQYF TGTGCCAGCGTTTACGTTCTTAATAGGGAGACCCAGTACTTC TRBJ2-5 NA few TRBV2
CASSPRGTSPYNEQFF TGTGCCAGCAGTCCGAGAGGGACTAGCCCCTACAATGAGCAGTTCTTC TRBJ2-1 TRBD2 many TRBV12-3/TRBV12-4
CASSLGSMNTEAFF TGTGCCAGCAGCTTAGGCAGCATGAACACTGAAGCTTTCTTT TRBJ1-1 NA few TRBV7-9
CASSLGQGENTEAFF TGTGCCAGCAGCTTAGGGCAGGGGGAGAACACTGAAGCTTTCTTT TRBJ1-1 TRBD1 few TRBV11-3
CASSYNSGETEAFF TGTGCCAGCAGCTATAACTCCGGGGAAACTGAAGCTTTCTTT TRBJ1-1 NA many TRBV16
CSALGQKRIYEQYF TGCAGTGCCCTAGGACAGAAACGGATCTACGAGCAGTACTTC TRBJ2-7 NA many TRBV20-1
CASSVGRGRIQETQYF TGTGCCAGCAGCGTAGGTCGGGGGAGGATCCAAGAGACCCAGTACTTC TRBJ2-5 NA many TRBV9
CAIRRNVNTEAFF TGTGCCATCCGGCGGAATGTGAACACTGAAGCTTTCTTT TRBJ1-1 NA many TRBV27
CASSSDRSNYRTQYF TGTGCCAGCAGCTCGGACAGGTCCAATTATCGGACCCAGTACTTC TRBJ2-5 TRBD1 few TRBV7-8
CSVKIGTEDSPLHF TGCAGCGTCAAAATTGGGACTGAGGATTCACCCCTCCACTTT TRBJ1-6 NA many TRBV29-1
CSLLGPGETQYF TGCAGCCTACTAGGGCCAGGAGAGACCCAGTACTTC TRBJ2-5 NA many TRBV29-1
CASSPGADLSNQPQHF TGTGCCAGCAGCCCCGGGGCCGACCTTAGCAATCAGCCCCAGCATTTT TRBJ1-5 NA NA TRBV12-3/TRBV12-4
CSVDGDNTIDTQYF TGCAGCGTTGATGGCGACAACACAATCGATACGCAGTATTTT TRBJ2-3 NA many TRBV29-1
CSAPGQGLPGDEKLFF TGCAGTGCCCCGGGACAGGGACTACCGGGAGATGAAAAACTGTTTTTT TRBJ1-4 TRBD1 few TRBV20-1
CASSQDPPTGNEKLFF TGTGCCAGCAGCCAAGATCCCCCGACGGGTAATGAAAAACTGTTTTTT TRBJ1-4 NA NA TRBV4-2
CASSPGEVILDTQYF TGTGCCAGCAGTCCCGGAGAGGTTATATTAGATACGCAGTATTTT TRBJ2-3 NA few TRBV6-5
CASSLSSSEETQYF TGTGCCAGCAGCTTAAGCTCTAGCGAAGAGACCCAGTACTTC TRBJ2-5 NA many TRBV7-9
CASSSHDRDQQETQYF TGTGCCAGCAGCTCTCATGACCGGGACCAGCAAGAGACCCAGTACTTC TRBJ2-5 NA many TRBV7-6
CASSYSSTGGGRYNEQFF TGTGCCAGCAGTTACTCGAGTACGGGCGGGGGGCGTTACAATGAGCAGTTCTTC TRBJ2-1 TRBD2 many TRBV6-5
CASSVPGPYEQYF TGTGCCAGCAGTGTGCCGGGACCCTACGAGCAGTACTTC TRBJ2-7 NA NA TRBV6-1
CASGQGGPEDIYGYTF TGTGCCAGCGGTCAAGGAGGCCCCGAGGATATATATGGCTACACCTTC TRBJ1-2 NA many TRBV6-6
CTSTYRQFDEQYF TGCACCAGCACGTATAGGCAGTTCGACGAGCAGTACTTC TRBJ2-7 NA few TRBV1
CASSGGTGDAPLHF TGTGCCAGCAGTGGCGGGACAGGGGACGCACCCCTCCACTTT TRBJ1-6 TRBD1 many TRBV9
CASNTGTSGAGTGELFF TGTGCCAGCAACACCGGGACTAGCGGGGCAGGAACCGGGGAGCTGTTTTTT TRBJ2-2 TRBD2 many TRBV12-3/TRBV12-4
CSAATGVGSEQYF TGCAGTGCAGCGACAGGGGTCGGGTCCGAGCAGTACTTC TRBJ2-7 TRBD1 NA TRBV20-1
CASSGYTEAFF TGTGCCAGCAGTGGTTACACTGAAGCTTTCTTT TRBJ1-1 NA NA TRBV6-2/TRBV6-3
CASSLGQVRRGETQYF TGTGCCAGCAGCTTAGGACAGGTTCGGCGGGGTGAGACCCAGTACTTC TRBJ2-5 NA many TRBV11-3
CASSPPGIDTQYF TGTGCCAGCTCACCACCAGGGATAGATACGCAGTATTTT TRBJ2-3 NA NA TRBV18
CASSPGLDNEQFF TGTGCTAGCAGCCCGGGCCTTGACAATGAGCAGTTCTTC TRBJ2-1 NA few TRBV7-7
CASRTQGDVGYTF TGTGCCAGCAGAACACAGGGTGACGTTGGCTACACCTTC TRBJ1-2 NA many TRBV28
CASSLAGVTMNTEAFF TGTGCCAGCAGTTTGGCTGGGGTTACCATGAACACTGAAGCTTTCTTT TRBJ1-1 NA many TRBV28
CASRREGRAPLHF TGTGCCAGCCGGAGGGAGGGAAGGGCACCCCTCCACTTT TRBJ1-6 NA few TRBV27
CASSFRPGQETQYF TGTGCCAGCAGCTTCCGCCCGGGTCAAGAGACCCAGTACTTC TRBJ2-5 NA many TRBV7-6
CASSLGRTRLNYEQYF TGTGCCAGCAGCTTAGGTAGAACAAGGCTTAACTACGAGCAGTACTTC TRBJ2-7 NA few TRBV7-2
CASTMLGIGELFF TGTGCCAGTACAATGCTCGGTATCGGGGAGCTGTTTTTT TRBJ2-2 NA few TRBV19
CSVRKGAQETQYF TGCAGCGTGAGAAAGGGTGCCCAAGAGACCCAGTACTTC TRBJ2-5 NA few TRBV29-1